This T cell receptor (beta chain) was sequenced in a study of PD-1 blockade in classical Hodgkin lymphoma. Overall study results and limits: When set against healthy donors, newly diagnosed patients were reported to show lower baseline TCR diversity. Diversity in CD4+ TCRs, unlike that measured in CD8+ TCRs, had risen significantly by C4D1. Patients who initiated nivolumab within 1 year of ASCT were excluded.

Worth noting for this clone: Its matching antigen is unknown.

The V gene's germline CDR1 is SGHTA and CDR2 FQGNSA. The CDR3 runs to 15 residues. V was clipped by 6 bases and J by 8 bases, with 22 bases between them. Measured with immunoSEQ multiplex PCR; TCRdb has only the in-frame clones, and not every one. The sample yields 24,000 or so clones, 65% to 80% seen once. Relapse was seen in all patients after autologous stem cell transplantation, and brentuximab vedotin exposure was variable. Responses achieved at best were complete response, partial response or progressive disease. The material sequenced was peripheral blood mononuclear cells (PBMCs), taken before the second cycle of nivolumab. The chain joins TRBV7-2 to TRBJ1-2; possible D gene TRBD1, 5 bases. The receptor comes from a human donor with classical Hodgkin lymphoma. This chain's CDR3 is CASSSGPGSPGGYTF. The CDR3 region has the DNA TGTGCCAGCAGTTCAGGGCCAGGGAGCCCTGGCGGCTACACCTTC.